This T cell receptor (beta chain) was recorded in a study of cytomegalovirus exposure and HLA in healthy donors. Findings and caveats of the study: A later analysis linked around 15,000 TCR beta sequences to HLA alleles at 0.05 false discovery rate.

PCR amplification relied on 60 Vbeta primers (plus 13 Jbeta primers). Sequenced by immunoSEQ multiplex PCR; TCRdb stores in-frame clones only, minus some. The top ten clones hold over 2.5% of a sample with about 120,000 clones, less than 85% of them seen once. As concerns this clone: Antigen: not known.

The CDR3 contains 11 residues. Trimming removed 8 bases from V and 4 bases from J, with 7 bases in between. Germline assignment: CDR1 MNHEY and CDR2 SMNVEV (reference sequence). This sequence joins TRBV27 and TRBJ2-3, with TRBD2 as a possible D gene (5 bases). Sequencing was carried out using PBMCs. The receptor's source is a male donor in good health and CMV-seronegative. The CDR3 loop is CASSGADTQYF. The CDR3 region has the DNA TGTGCCAGCTCCGGGGCAGATACGCAGTATTTT.